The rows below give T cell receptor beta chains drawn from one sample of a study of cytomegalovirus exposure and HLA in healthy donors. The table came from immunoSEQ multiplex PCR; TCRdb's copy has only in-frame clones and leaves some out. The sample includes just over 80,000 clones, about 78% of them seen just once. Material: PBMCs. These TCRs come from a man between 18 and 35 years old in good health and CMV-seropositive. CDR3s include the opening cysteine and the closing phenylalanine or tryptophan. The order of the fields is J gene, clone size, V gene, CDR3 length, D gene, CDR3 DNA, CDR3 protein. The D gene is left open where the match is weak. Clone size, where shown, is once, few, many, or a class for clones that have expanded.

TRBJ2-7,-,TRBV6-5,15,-,TGTGCCAGCAGTTACTCTCGAGCGGCCGGCTACGAGCAGTACTTC,CASSYSRAAGYEQYF
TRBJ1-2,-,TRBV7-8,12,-,TGTGCCAGCAGCTTATCGAGCTATGGCTACACCTTC,CASSLSSYGYTF
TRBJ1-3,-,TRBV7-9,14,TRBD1,TGTGCCAGCAGTAGCACAGGGGTTGGAAACACCATATATTTT,CASSSTGVGNTIYF
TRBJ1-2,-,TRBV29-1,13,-,TGCAGCGTTGAAGATCGCAGGGCCGGTGGCTACACCTTC,CSVEDRRAGGYTF
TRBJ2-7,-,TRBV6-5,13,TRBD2,TGTGCCGTTCAGGGCAGCGGGATCAACGAGCAGTACTTC,CAVQGSGINEQYF
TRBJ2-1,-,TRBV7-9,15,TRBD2,TGTGCCAGCAGCTTAGGCGGGAGATCTAACAATGAGCAGTTCTTC,CASSLGGRSNNEQFF
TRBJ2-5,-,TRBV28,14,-,TGTGCCAGCAGTTCGACAGGGACTGAAGAGACCCAGTACTTC,CASSSTGTEETQYF
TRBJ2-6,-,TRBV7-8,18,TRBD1,TGTGCCAGCAGCCTAACCGGGACAGGCTACTCTGGGGCCAACGTCCTGACTTTC,CASSLTGTGYSGANVLTF
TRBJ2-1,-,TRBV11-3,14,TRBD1,TGTGCCAGCAGCTTGGACAGGGCTTACAATGAGCAGTTCTTC,CASSLDRAYNEQFF
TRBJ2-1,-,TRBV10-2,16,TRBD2,TGCGCCAGCAGTGAGCGAGGCGGGAGGGTCTACAATGAGCAGTTCTTC,CASSERGGRVYNEQFF
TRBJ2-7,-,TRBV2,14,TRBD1,TGTGCCAGCAGCAAGGACAGGGAAGTCTACGAGCAGTACTTC,CASSKDREVYEQYF
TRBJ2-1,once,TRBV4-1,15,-,TGCGCCAGCAGCCAAGATTCGCGACCTAGTTTCGAGCAGTTCTTC,CASSQDSRPSFEQFF
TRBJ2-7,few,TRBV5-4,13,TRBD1,TGTGCCAGCAGCTTGGACAGGGGCTACGAGCAGTACTTC,CASSLDRGYEQYF
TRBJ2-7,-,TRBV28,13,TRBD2,TGTGCCAGCAGTCTCGGACTAGCGGTCGAGCAGTACTTC,CASSLGLAVEQYF
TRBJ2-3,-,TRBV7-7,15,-,TGTGCTAGCAGCTTGGGTAGCGGAAGCACAGATACGCAGTATTTT,CASSLGSGSTDTQYF
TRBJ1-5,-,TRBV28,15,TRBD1,TGTGCCAGCAGTCTCGGACAGGGGATAGGCCAGCCCCAGCATTTT,CASSLGQGIGQPQHF
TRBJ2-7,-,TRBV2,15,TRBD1,TGTGCCAGCAGTGTGGGACAGGGTATTTCCTACGAGCAGTACTTC,CASSVGQGISYEQYF
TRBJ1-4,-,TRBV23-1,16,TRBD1,TGCGCCAGCAGTCGCAATTCTGACAGGGCTAATGAAAAACTGTTTTTT,CASSRNSDRANEKLFF
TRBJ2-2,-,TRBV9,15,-,TGTGCCAGCAGCGTTAGAGGGAGTGTAACCGGGGAGCTGTTTTTT,CASSVRGSVTGELFF
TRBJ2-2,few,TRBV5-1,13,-,TGCGCCAGCAGCTTGTACGGGACCGGGGAGCTGTTTTTT,CASSLYGTGELFF
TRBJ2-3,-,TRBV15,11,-,TGTGCCACCAGCAGGACAGATACGCGGTATTTT,CATSRTDTRYF
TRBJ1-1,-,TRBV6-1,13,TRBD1,TGTGCCAGCTGGGGACAGGGGGGAAGTGAAGCTTTCTTT,CASWGQGGSEAFF
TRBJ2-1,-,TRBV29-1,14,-,TGCAGCGTTGTTGCGGGAAGCTCCTACAATGAGCAGTTCTTC,CSVVAGSSYNEQFF
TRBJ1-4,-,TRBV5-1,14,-,TGCGCCAGCAGCTTGGAACCGTCGGTTGGAAAACTGTTTTTT,CASSLEPSVGKLFF
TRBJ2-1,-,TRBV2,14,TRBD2,TGTGCCAGCAGGGGCCTAGCGGGGCGTAATGAGCAGTTCTTC,CASRGLAGRNEQFF
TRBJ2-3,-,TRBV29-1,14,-,TGCAGCGTGCGACGCTCGCCCCGGGGGGATACGCAGTATTTT,CSVRRSPRGDTQYF
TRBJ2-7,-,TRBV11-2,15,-,TGTGCCAGCAGCTTAGATGTGGACAGCCCCTACGAGCAGTACTTC,CASSLDVDSPYEQYF
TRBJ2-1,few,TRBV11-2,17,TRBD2,TGTGCCAGCAGCCTCTTTCGGACTAGCGGGAGCTACAATGAGCAGTTCTTC,CASSLFRTSGSYNEQFF
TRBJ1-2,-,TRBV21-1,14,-,TGTGCCAGCAGCAAAGTGAACTCAAACTATGGCTACACCTTC,CASSKVNSNYGYTF
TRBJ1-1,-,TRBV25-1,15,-,TGTGCCAGCAGCCGAGGGAGGAGGCAAAACACTGAAGCTTTCTTT,CASSRGRRQNTEAFF
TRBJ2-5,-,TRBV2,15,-,TGTGCCAGCAGTGAAACCGGGACTTCCACAGAGACCCAGTACTTC,CASSETGTSTETQYF
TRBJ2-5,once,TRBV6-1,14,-,TGTGCCAGCAGTGAAATTGGAGTAGGCGAGACCCAGTACTTC,CASSEIGVGETQYF
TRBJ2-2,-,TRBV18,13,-,TGTGCCAGCTCACCGGGCCTCACCGGGGAGCTGTTTTTT,CASSPGLTGELFF
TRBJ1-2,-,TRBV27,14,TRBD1,TGTGCCAGCAGTCCTCTCCGACAGGGCCAAGGCTACACCTTC,CASSPLRQGQGYTF
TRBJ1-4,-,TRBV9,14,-,TGTGCCAGCACCCCTGAGCCGTCTAATGAAAAACTGTTTTTT,CASTPEPSNEKLFF
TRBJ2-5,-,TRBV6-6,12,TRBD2,TGTGCCACCTTGACGGGGGGAGAGACCCAGTACTTC,CATLTGGETQYF
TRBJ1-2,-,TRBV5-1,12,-,TGCGCCAGCAGCTTGGGACAGTATGGCTACACCTTC,CASSLGQYGYTF
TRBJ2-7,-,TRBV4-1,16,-,TGCGCCAGCAGCCCCTCCAAGGGGGGGACAACCTACGAGCAGTACTTC,CASSPSKGGTTYEQYF
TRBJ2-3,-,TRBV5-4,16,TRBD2,TGTGCCAGCAGCTTGGAGGTAGCGGGAAGGGGTGTTACGCAGTATTTT,CASSLEVAGRGVTQYF
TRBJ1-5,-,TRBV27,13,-,TGTGCCAGCAGTTGGGGGAGGGGTCAGCCCCAGCATTTT,CASSWGRGQPQHF
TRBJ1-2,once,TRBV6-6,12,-,TGTGCCAGCAGTTACGGCGGCTATGGCTACACCTTC,CASSYGGYGYTF
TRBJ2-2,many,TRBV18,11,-,TGTGCCAGCTCCATCACCGGGGAGCTGTTTTTT,CASSITGELFF
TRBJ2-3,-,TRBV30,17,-,TGTGCCTGGAGTGTAGCGGCCCCACCCTTAAGTATAGATACGCAGTATTTT,CAWSVAAPPLSIDTQYF
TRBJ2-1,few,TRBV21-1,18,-,TGTGCCAGCAGCACTCACAGGGTTCGGACTAGCGGGATCAATGAGCAGTTCTTC,CASSTHRVRTSGINEQFF
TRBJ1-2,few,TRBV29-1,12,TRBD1,TGCAGCGTCCCGGGACAGGGGGTCGGCTACACCTTC,CSVPGQGVGYTF